This TCR beta chain was captured by sequencing in a study of Graves' ophthalmopathy and Graves' hyperthyroidism. Findings and limits, study-wide: Blood also contained most of the expanded thyroid clonotypes above 0.001 frequency.

Germline CDR1 and CDR2: SNHLY and FYNNEI. V was shortened by 4 bases and J by 0 bases, with 15 bases between the two germline ends. This CDR3 is built from 16 residues. Comment on this clonotype: Its antigen is as yet unknown. Given the absence of the conserved phenylalanine or tryptophan at the CDR3 end, a read error is likely.

From RNA, the CDR3 regions of TCR beta chains were amplified and sequenced. HTBI primers were used in a first-round RT-PCR, which preceded a second-round multiplex PCR. One entry per CDR3 protein results from TCRdb running MiXCR on the multiplex PCR reads. The repertoire consists of around 1,200,000 distinct CDR3 sequences, with approximately 35% occurring once and the leading ten covering roughly 11%. Eligible hyperthyroidism cases comprised new diagnoses of under 2 months' duration in individuals aged 18 to 65. The diagnosis combined clinical symptoms, thyroxine, TRAb, thyroid ultrasound and orbital computed tomography scans.

Sequencing used peripheral blood or thyroid tissue (not recorded which). The V call is TRBV2, the J call TRBJ1-2; D remains unclear. The receptor comes from an adult man with Graves' hyperthyroidism. In DNA, the CDR3 is TGTGCCAGCAGTGTAGAGGCGGCAGCGCCTAACTATGGCTACACCCTC. Translation gives CASSVEAAAPNYGYTL.